These 7 T cell receptor beta chains originate from one sample sequenced in a study of beta chain features in type 1 diabetes. Sequenced material consisted of expressed TCRB transcripts (all of the isolated RNA was reverse transcribed). The protocol was immunoSEQ multiplex PCR, while the TCRdb copy is restricted to in-frame clones and leaves out a portion. This table has a few hundred thousand clones, approximately 30% appearing once. The sample comprised naive CD4+ T cells from blood. The receptors shown here come from a man between 18 and 35 years old in good health.

This clone was seen many times. The chain carries TRBV30 and TRBJ2-7, with D possibly being TRBD1 (5 bases). The CDR3 runs to 14 residues. The V end lost 1 base, the J end lost 0 bases, and 10 bases lay between the germline ends. Germline V gene sequence: CDR1 GTSNPN, CDR2 SVGIG (reference sequence). CDR3 residues: CAWSEKGYSYEQYF. The CDR3 bases are TGTGCCTGGAGTGAAAAGGGGTACTCCTACGAGCAGTACTTC.

This clone was counted only a few times. The same CDR3 arises from other DNA sequences in this sample as well. The chain employs TRBV29-1 and TRBJ2-3, with D uncertain. CDR1 and CDR2 (germline): SQVTM, ANQGSEA. V lost 7 bases to trimming and J lost 0 bases, with 5 bases between them. CDR3 length equals 11 residues. CDR3 in DNA: TGCAGCGGGGCTAGCACAGATACGCAGTATTTT. Its translation is CSGASTDTQYF.

This clone was observed a handful of times. This chain connects TRBV9 to TRBJ2-2, with D possibly being TRBD2 (6 bases). Germline CDR1 SGDLS, CDR2 YYNGEE. This CDR3 region has 15 residues. The ends were cut back, 6 bases at V and 4 bases at J, with 16 bases in the middle. CDR3 in amino acids: CASTLGLLTTGELFF. The CDR3 DNA reads TGTGCCAGCACCCTGGGACTTCTAACCACCGGGGAGCTGTTTTTT.

The rearrangement uses TRBV6-6 and TRBJ2-3; 9 nucleotides agree with TRBD1. J lost 4 bases, V lost 2 bases, and 4 bases had no gene match. Germline CDR1 and CDR2: MNHNY and SVGAGI (reference sequence). CDR3 length equals 15 residues. The CDR3 nucleotides are TGTGCCAGCAGTTACACAGGGGGCGAGGCAGATACGCAGTATTTT. This sequence encodes CASSYTGGEADTQYF.

In its sample, this clone was seen a few times. The rearrangement uses TRBV7-2 and TRBJ2-7, with TRBD1 matching over 9 bases. This CDR3 is built from 18 residues. Germline assignment: CDR1 SGHTA and CDR2 FQGNSA. V lost 1 base, J lost 3 bases, and 13 bases stayed unmatched. The CDR3 is CASSLVRGQGRTFYEQYF. Written as DNA, the CDR3 is TGTGCCAGCAGCTTAGTAAGGGGACAGGGAAGAACCTTCTACGAGCAGTACTTC.

This rearrangement joins TRBV7-2 to TRBJ2-2; 10 nucleotides match TRBD2. The CDR3 length is 17 residues. Germline trimming cut 7 bases from V and 6 bases from J; bases unmatched to any gene: 14. Germline V CDR1 and CDR2: SGHTA, FQGNSA. CDR3: CASTTRAGGPVAGELFF. Here the CDR3 DNA reads TGTGCCAGCACCACGAGAGCGGGAGGGCCTGTAGCCGGGGAGCTGTTTTTT.

The V call is TRBV29-1, the J call TRBJ2-1; D gene uncertain. Germline V gives CDR1 SQVTM, CDR2 ANQGSEA. This CDR3 region has 14 residues. Trimming left V 4 bases short and J 1 base short, with 11 bases between. In DNA form, the CDR3 reads TGCAGCGTTGGGTCCCCATGGTCCTACAATGAGCAGTTCTTC. It translates to CSVGSPWSYNEQFF.